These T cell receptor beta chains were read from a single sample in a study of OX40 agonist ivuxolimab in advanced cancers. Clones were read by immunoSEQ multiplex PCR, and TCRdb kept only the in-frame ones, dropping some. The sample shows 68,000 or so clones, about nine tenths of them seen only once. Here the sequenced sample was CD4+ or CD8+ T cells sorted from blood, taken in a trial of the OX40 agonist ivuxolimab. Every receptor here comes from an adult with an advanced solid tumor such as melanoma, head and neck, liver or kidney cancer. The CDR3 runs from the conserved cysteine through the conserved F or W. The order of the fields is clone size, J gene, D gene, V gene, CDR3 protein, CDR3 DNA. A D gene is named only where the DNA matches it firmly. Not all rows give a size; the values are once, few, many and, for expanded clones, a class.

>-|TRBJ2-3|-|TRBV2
CASGRSDTDTQYF
TGTGCCAGCGGGAGGTCGGATACCGATACGCAGTATTTT
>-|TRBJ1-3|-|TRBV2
CASSANGNTIYF
TGTGCCAGCAGCGCTAATGGAAACACCATATATTTT
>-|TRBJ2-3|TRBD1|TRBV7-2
CASSLLGGLSTDTQYF
TGTGCCAGCAGCTTGTTAGGGGGCCTGAGCACAGATACGCAGTATTTT
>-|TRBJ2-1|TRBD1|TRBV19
CASSIERRTRAWTGGYNEQFF
TGTGCCAGTAGTATAGAGCGGAGAACTAGGGCCTGGACAGGGGGCTACAATGAGCAGTTCTTC
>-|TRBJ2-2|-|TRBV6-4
CASGTGPPGGELFF
TGTGCCAGCGGTACAGGGCCCCCCGGCGGGGAGCTGTTTTTT
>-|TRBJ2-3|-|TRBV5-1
CASSSLNPGTDTQYF
TGCGCCAGCAGCAGTTTAAACCCAGGCACAGATACGCAGTATTTT
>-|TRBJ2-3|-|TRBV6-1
CASSGGRGDTQYF
TGTGCCAGCAGTGGGGGTAGGGGAGATACGCAGTATTTT
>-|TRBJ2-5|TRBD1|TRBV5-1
CASSGTEQETQYF
TGCGCCAGCAGCGGGACAGAGCAAGAGACCCAGTACTTC
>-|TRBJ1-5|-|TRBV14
CASSQGGIGNADQPQHF
TGTGCCAGCAGCCAAGGGGGAATAGGGAATGCTGATCAGCCCCAGCATTTT
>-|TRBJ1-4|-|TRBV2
CASSETGLLGEKLFF
TGTGCCAGCAGTGAAACAGGGCTCTTGGGGGAAAAACTGTTTTTT
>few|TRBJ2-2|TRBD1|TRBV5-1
CASSHGTENTGELFF
TGCGCCAGCAGCCACGGGACAGAGAACACCGGGGAGCTGTTTTTT
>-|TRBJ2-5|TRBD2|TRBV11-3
CASSLDGASGETQYF
TGTGCCAGCAGCTTAGATGGGGCTAGCGGAGAGACCCAGTACTTC
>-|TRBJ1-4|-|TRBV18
CASSPVRERKLFF
TGTGCCAGCTCACCGGTGAGGGAGAGAAAACTGTTTTTT
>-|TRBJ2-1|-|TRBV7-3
CASSLGTSSSYNEQFF
TGTGCCAGCAGCTTAGGGACTTCCAGCTCCTACAATGAGCAGTTCTTC
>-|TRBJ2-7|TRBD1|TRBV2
CASSEIRTGVTYEQYF
TGTGCCAGCAGTGAAATTAGGACAGGGGTAACCTACGAGCAGTACTTC
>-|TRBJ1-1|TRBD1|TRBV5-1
CASSYGQGNTEAFF
TGCGCCAGCAGCTACGGACAGGGGAACACTGAAGCTTTCTTT
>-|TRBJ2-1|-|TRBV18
CASSPGWEEGKNEQFF
TGTGCCAGCTCTCCAGGATGGGAAGAAGGGAAGAATGAGCAGTTCTTC
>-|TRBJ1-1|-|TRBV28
CASSSPIRGPEAFF
TGTGCCAGCAGTTCCCCAATCAGGGGACCTGAAGCTTTCTTT
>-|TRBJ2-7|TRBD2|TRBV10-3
CGTSGGESEQYF
TGTGGGACTAGCGGGGGTGAGTCCGAGCAGTACTTC
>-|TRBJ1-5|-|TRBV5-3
CATSLGENQPQHF
TGTGCCACCTCATTGGGGGAGAATCAGCCCCAGCATTTT